One sample yielded the 20 T cell receptor beta chains listed below, sequenced in a study of T cell responses to AZD1222 COVID-19 vaccine. The protocol was immunoSEQ multiplex PCR, while the TCRdb copy is restricted to in-frame clones and leaves out a portion. Among approximately 130,000 clones listed, more than 90% were seen once. The sample consisted of peripheral blood, taken 28 days after the second AZD1222 dose. The receptors originated from an adult who received the AZD1222 COVID-19 vaccine.

This sequence joins TRBV4-3 and TRBJ2-7, with 8 positions matching TRBD2. From germline, CDR1 is LGHNA and CDR2 YSLEER. The junction had 19 bases not matched to a gene; V was cut back by 0 bases and J by 3 bases. CDR3 size: 20 residues. The CDR3 DNA follows: TGCGCCAGCAGCCAAGATTATAGTGAGGGGCCACTAGCGGTGTACTACGAGCAGTACTTC. It specifies CASSQDYSEGPLAVYYEQYF.

In this sample, this clone turned up once. V and J are TRBV19 and TRBJ1-2, with unresolved D. V was cut by 5 bases and J by 2 bases, with 15 bases left in between. The CDR3 consists of 15 residues. CDR1 and CDR2 from the germline V gene are LNHDA and SQIVND (reference sequence). In DNA form, the CDR3 reads TGTGCCAGTAGTCCCAAGGGCGGGAGAAACTATGGCTACACCTTC. This gives the protein CASSPKGGRNYGYTF.

The chain recombines TRBV5-4 with TRBJ1-2; TRBD1 might be the D (5 bases). The CDR3 totals 16 residues. Germline assignment: CDR1 SGHNT and CDR2 YYREEE (reference sequence). V lost 0 bases to trimming and J lost 7 bases, with 19 bases between them. The CDR3, as DNA: TGTGCCAGCAGCTTGGCGGGGACCTCATCAACGGGTGGCTACACCTTC. Amino acid sequence: CASSLAGTSSTGGYTF. The full variable domain, with the rest looked up from reference TRBV5-4 and TRBJ1-2, is ETGVTQSPTHLIKTRGQQVTLRCSSQSGHNTVSWYQQALGQGPQFIFQYYREEENGRGNFPPRFSGLQFPNYSSELNVNALELDDSALYLCASSLAGTSSTGGYTFGSGTRLTVV.

The chain links TRBV5-6 to TRBJ1-2; D remains unclear. V gave up 0 bases and J gave up 8 bases, with 5 bases separating them. Germline CDR1 reads SGHDT; CDR2 reads YYEEEE. The CDR3 totals 11 residues. CDR3 nucleotide sequence: TGTGCCAGCAGCTTGGGGGAGGGCTACACCTTC. The encoded protein is CASSLGEGYTF.

J is TRBJ2-1 and V is TRBV20-1; D gene uncertain. The germline CDR1 and CDR2 sequences are DFQATT and SNEGSKA (reference sequence). Trimming removed 2 bases from V and 3 bases from J, with 2 bases in between. The CDR3 contains 11 residues. This CDR3 reads CSARHYNEQFF. CDR3 DNA: TGCAGTGCTAGACACTACAATGAGCAGTTCTTC.

The chain recombines TRBV5-1 with TRBJ1-3; D may be TRBD1 (6 bases). V lost 0 bases and J 4 bases, leaving 8 bases between the germline ends. Germline V gene sequence: CDR1 SGHRS, CDR2 YFSETQ. The CDR3 sequence is 14 residues long. The CDR3 DNA reads as TGCGCCAGCAGCTTGGGGACAGTAGGAAACACCATATATTTT. Translating gives CASSLGTVGNTIYF.

The V gene is TRBV5-1, the J gene TRBJ1-6; possible D gene TRBD1, 6 bases. V was pared by 0 bases and J by 6 bases, with 10 bases between. The CDR3 totals 15 residues. Germline CDR1 is SGHRS and CDR2 is YFSETQ. This chain's CDR3 is CASSLDGRGNSPLHF. The CDR3 nucleotides read TGCGCCAGCAGCTTGGATGGCAGGGGTAATTCACCCCTCCACTTT.

The rearrangement links TRBV7-2 to TRBJ1-4; TRBD1 matches 9 bases. The V gene's germline CDR1 is SGHTA and CDR2 FQGNSA. Trimming removed 4 bases from V and 7 bases from J; junction bases left unmatched: 10. The CDR3 has 16 amino acids. CDR3 sequence: CASSSISGTGSEKLFF. The CDR3 nucleotides are TGTGCCAGCAGCTCAATCTCCGGGACAGGGAGTGAAAAACTGTTTTTT.

CDR3 DNA sequence: TGTGCCAGCAGTTTAGTAAAGTTGAATCAGCCCCAGCATTTT. This encodes CASSLVKLNQPQHF. The chain uses TRBV28 and TRBJ1-5; D unclear. This CDR3 has 14 amino acids. Trimming removed 2 bases from V and 4 bases from J, with 9 bases in between. Germline V gene data show CDR1 as MDHEN and CDR2 as SYDVKM.

The chain links TRBV5-6 to TRBJ1-2; 7 positions agree with TRBD1. The CDR3 has 14 amino acids. V was pared by 6 bases and J by 2 bases, with 7 bases of the junction left unmatched. The germline CDR1 and CDR2 sequences are SGHDT and YYEEEE. CDR3 region: CASTPEGANYGYTF. DNA of the CDR3: TGTGCCAGCACCCCTGAGGGGGCAAACTATGGCTACACCTTC.

The table lists this clone with a count of one. A junction end diverges from the germline sequence, so it may reflect a read error. The chain links TRBV19 to TRBJ1-2; 11 bases line up with TRBD1. The germline CDR1 and CDR2 sequences are LNHDA and SQIVND (reference sequence). The CDR3 contains 14 residues. The CDR3 DNA follows: TGTGCCAGTAGTATACCCGGCTGGACAGGGGGCTATACCTTC. Its protein is CASSIPGWTGGYTF.

The gene calls are TRBV5-1 and TRBJ2-1, with 9 bases lining up with TRBD2. CDR3 size: 14 residues. Germline V gene sequence: CDR1 SGHRS, CDR2 YFSETQ. V was clipped by 5 bases and J by 6 bases; unmatched bases: 6. The DNA of the CDR3 is TGCGCCAGCAGTCAGTCTAGCGGGGCCAATGAGCAGTTCTTC. Translated, it gives CASSQSSGANEQFF. Complete variable domain (other parts from reference TRBV5-1 and TRBJ2-1): KAGVTQTPRYLIKTRGQQVTLSCSPISGHRSVSWYQQTPGQGLQFLFEYFSETQRNKGNFPGRFSGRQFSNSRSEMNVSTLELGDSALYLCASSQSSGANEQFFGPGTRLTVL.

The rearrangement uses TRBV9 and TRBJ2-3; 7 nucleotides agree with TRBD2. CDR1 SGDLS and CDR2 YYNGEE come from the germline V gene. The ends lost 2 bases at V and 4 bases at J; junction bases unmatched: 7. This CDR3 has 15 amino acids. CDR3 nucleotide sequence: TGTGCCAGCAGCGTCCCAGCGGGAATGGCAGATACGCAGTATTTT. It codes for CASSVPAGMADTQYF. Full variable domain (rest looked up from reference TRBV9 and TRBJ2-3): DSGVTQTPKHLITATGQRVTLRCSPRSGDLSVYWYQQSLDQGLQFLIQYYNGEERAKGNILERFSAQQFPDLHSELNLSSLELGDSALYFCASSVPAGMADTQYFGPGTRLTVL.

This chain links TRBV9 with TRBJ2-1; 8 nucleotides align to TRBD2. The CDR3 spans 14 residues. V was clipped by 3 bases and J by 7 bases; unmatched bases: 6. Germline V lookup: CDR1 SGDLS, CDR2 YYNGEE. The CDR3 coding sequence is TGTGCCAGCAGCGGGACTAGCATTGGTAATGAGCAGTTCTTC. Translated, it gives CASSGTSIGNEQFF.

The rearrangement joins TRBV5-4 to TRBJ2-7; possible D gene TRBD1, 6 bases. Looked up from germline, CDR1 is SGHNT and CDR2 is YYREEE (reference sequence). V shed 4 bases and J shed 3 bases, with 20 bases lying between them. The CDR3 is made up of 16 amino acids. The CDR3 protein is CASSGRSGTPFYEQYF. CDR3 DNA sequence: TGTGCCAGCAGCGGTCGCTCCGGGACACCTTTCTACGAGCAGTACTTC.

V usage is TRBV30 and J usage is TRBJ2-7; possibly TRBD1 or TRBD2 for D (5 bases each). Per the germline V gene, CDR1 is GTSNPN and CDR2 is SVGIG (reference sequence). The V end was cut by 5 bases, the J end by 2 bases, with 13 bases between. This CDR3 has 13 amino acids. CDR3 sequence (DNA): TGTGCCTGGTTGGGGGTAAGCCCCTACGAGCAGTACTTC. Amino acid sequence: CAWLGVSPYEQYF. Supplemented by reference TRBV30 and TRBJ2-7, the full variable domain reads SQTIHQWPATLVQPVGSPLSLECTVEGTSNPNLYWYRQAAGRGLQLLFYSVGIGQISSEVPQNLSASRPQDRQFILSSKKLLLSDSGFYLCAWLGVSPYEQYFGPGTRLTVT.

The CDR3, as DNA: TGTGCCAGCCCCGAGAGGGCGTATGAGCAGTTCTTC. Translated, it gives CASPERAYEQFF. This chain uses TRBV12-3 or TRBV12-4 with TRBJ2-1; tentatively, D is TRBD2 (5 bases). V dropped 8 bases and J dropped 8 bases, with 13 bases sitting between them. The CDR3 contains 12 residues.

The chain recombines TRBV4-3 with TRBJ2-1, with TRBD2 matching 7 bases. Per germline, CDR1 LGHNA and CDR2 YSLEER. With V trimmed by 1 base and J by 2 bases, 5 bases remained unmatched. CDR3 length: 16 residues. The CDR3 DNA reads TGCGCCAGCAGCCAAGGCGGGAGCAGTCCCTACAATGAGCAGTTCTTC. Its translation is CASSQGGSSPYNEQFF.

This clone was observed a handful of times. This chain connects TRBV28 to TRBJ1-2, with D possibly matching TRBD1 (6 bases). The V gene lost 8 bases and the J gene lost 2 bases, with 15 bases spanning the gap. The CDR3 runs to 14 residues. Germline CDR1 MDHEN, CDR2 SYDVKM. CDR3 bases: TGTGCCAGCTATTCCGGGACACCGAACTATGGCTACACCTTC. Translation: CASYSGTPNYGYTF.

The rearrangement uses TRBV27 and TRBJ2-1, with 8 positions matching TRBD2. The CDR3 is 14 amino acids. V shed 4 bases, J shed 4 bases, and the junction held 3 bases outside the gene matches. Germline CDR1 MNHEY, CDR2 SMNVEV (reference sequence). Here the CDR3 reads CASSYRGGYNEQFF. The CDR3 DNA follows: TGTGCCAGCAGTTATCGGGGGGGTTACAATGAGCAGTTCTTC.